This T cell receptor (beta chain) was found in a study of identical twins. The donor group consisted entirely of healthy Caucasians. TCRdb reanalysed the 5' RACE reads using MiXCR and keeps one entry per CDR3 protein. The sample shows approximately 220,000 distinct CDR3 sequences, around 7.6% of them seen only once. This clonotype came up many times. Germline values: CDR1 LGHNA, CDR2 YNFKEQ. This CDR3 has 15 amino acids. Deletions cut 0 bases from V and 4 bases from J, with 9 bases between. These data were also reused for a study on yellow fever vaccine responses in identical twins. That work adds: Among the twins, the vaccine T cell response reportedly seemed partly convergent and partly personalized.

The sequencing input was CD8+ T cells sorted from blood. This chain connects TRBV4-2 to TRBJ2-2, with D unclear. This TCR came from a woman between 18 and 29 years old in good health. CDR3 loop: CASSQEGGLTGELFF. Written as DNA, the CDR3 is TGTGCCAGCAGCCAAGAGGGCGGTCTCACCGGGGAGCTGTTTTTT.